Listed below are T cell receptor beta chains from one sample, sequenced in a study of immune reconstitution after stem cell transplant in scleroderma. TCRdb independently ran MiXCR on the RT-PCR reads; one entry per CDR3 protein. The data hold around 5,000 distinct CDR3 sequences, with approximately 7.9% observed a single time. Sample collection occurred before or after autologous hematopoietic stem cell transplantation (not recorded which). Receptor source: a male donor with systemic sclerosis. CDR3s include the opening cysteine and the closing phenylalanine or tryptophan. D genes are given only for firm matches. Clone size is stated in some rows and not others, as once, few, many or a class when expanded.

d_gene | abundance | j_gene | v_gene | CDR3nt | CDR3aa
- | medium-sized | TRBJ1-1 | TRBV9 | TGTGCCAGCAGCGTAACGGCAGACAGTTCCACTGAAGCTTTCTTT | CASSVTADSSTEAFF
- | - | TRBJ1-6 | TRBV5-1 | TGCGCCAGCAGCTTGGAGGGGGAATCCGGGACGAGTGTTTCACCCCTCCACTTT | CASSLEGESGTSVSPLHF
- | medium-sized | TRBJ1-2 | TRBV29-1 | TGCAGCGTTGTAGATTCGGGGATCGGGGGTGGCTACACCTTC | CSVVDSGIGGGYTF
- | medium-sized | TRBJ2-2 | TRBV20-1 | TGCAGTGCTAGACCACAACCTATTACCGGGGAGCTGTTTTTT | CSARPQPITGELFF
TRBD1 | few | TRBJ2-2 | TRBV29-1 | TGCAGCGTTGAGGCAGGGGGTGGCACCGGGGAGCTGTTTTTT | CSVEAGGGTGELFF
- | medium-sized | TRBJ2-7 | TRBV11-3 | TGTGCCAGCAGCGGACCTTTATACTCCTACGAGCAGTACTTC | CASSGPLYSYEQYF
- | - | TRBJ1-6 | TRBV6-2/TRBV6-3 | TGTGCCAGCAGGGACCGGGGGGATTCACCCCTCCACTTT | CASRDRGDSPLHF
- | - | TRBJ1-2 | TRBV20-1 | TGCAGTGCTAGAGATGGGCGGATCTATGGCTACACCTTC | CSARDGRIYGYTF
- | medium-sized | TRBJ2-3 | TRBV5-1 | TGCGCCAGCAGCTTGGAATCCGCCTCAGATACGCAGTATTTT | CASSLESASDTQYF
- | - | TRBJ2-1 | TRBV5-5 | TGTGCCAGCAGCTTAAGGACCCTGGGGGCCTACAATGAGCAGTTCTTC | CASSLRTLGAYNEQFF
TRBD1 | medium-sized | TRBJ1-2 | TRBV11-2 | TGTGCCAGCAGCAATACAGGGGTGAACTATGGCTACACCTTC | CASSNTGVNYGYTF
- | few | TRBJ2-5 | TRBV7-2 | TGTGCCAGCAGCTTATGGGGGGGCGAGACCCAGTACTTC | CASSLWGGETQYF
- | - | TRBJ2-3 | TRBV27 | TGTGCCAGCAGTTTAACTATCCCCCGGCAGACTAGCACAGATACGCAGTATTTT | CASSLTIPRQTSTDTQYF
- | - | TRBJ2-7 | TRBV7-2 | TGTGCCAGCAGCACTTGGGAGGCGGGCGAGCAGTACTTC | CASSTWEAGEQYF
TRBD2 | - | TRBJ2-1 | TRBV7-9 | TGTGCCAGCAGCTTCCTAGCGGTCTCCTACAATGAGCAGTTCTTC | CASSFLAVSYNEQFF
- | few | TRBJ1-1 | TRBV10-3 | TGTGCCATCAGTGGGATTGGGAGGGGAGAAGCTTTCTTT | CAISGIGRGEAFF
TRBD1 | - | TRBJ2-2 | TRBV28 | TGTGCCAGCAGAGGGACAGTTAACACCGGGGAGCTGTTTTTT | CASRGTVNTGELFF
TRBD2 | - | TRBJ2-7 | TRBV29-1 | TGCAGCGTTACCGCGGGGGTATCCGAGCAGTACTTC | CSVTAGVSEQYF
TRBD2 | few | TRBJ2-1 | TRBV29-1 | TGCAGCGTTGTAAAGCGGGGAACCAACAATGAGCAGTTCTTC | CSVVKRGTNNEQFF
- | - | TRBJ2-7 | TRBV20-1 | TGCAGTGCTAGAGATACTGACTCCTACGAGCAGTACTTC | CSARDTDSYEQYF
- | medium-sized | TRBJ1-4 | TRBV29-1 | TGCAGCGTCACAGTTAATGAAAAACTGTTTTTT | CSVTVNEKLFF
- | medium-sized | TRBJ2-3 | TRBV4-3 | TGCGCCAGCAGCCATGGGGGGACGGGCACAGATACGCAGTATTTT | CASSHGGTGTDTQYF
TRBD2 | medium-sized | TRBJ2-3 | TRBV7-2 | TGTGCCAGCAGCTTGGGGCTGAGCGGGGGGGCAGATACGCAGTATTTT | CASSLGLSGGADTQYF
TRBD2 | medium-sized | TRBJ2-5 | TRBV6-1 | TGTGCCAGCAGTGACGGGGGGGCCCAGTACTTC | CASSDGGAQYF
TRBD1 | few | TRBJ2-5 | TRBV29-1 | TGCAGCGTTAGGACAGGGGGTGGCCAAGAGACCCAGTACTTC | CSVRTGGGQETQYF
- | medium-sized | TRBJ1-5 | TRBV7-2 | TGTGCCAGCAGCTTATCGAGCAGGACTGATCAGCCCCAGCATTTT | CASSLSSRTDQPQHF
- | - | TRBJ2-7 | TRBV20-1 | TGCAGTGCTATTAGGGACACAACCTACGAGCAGTACTTC | CSAIRDTTYEQYF
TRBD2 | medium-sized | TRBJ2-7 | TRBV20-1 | TGCAGTGCTAGCCCCCGAACTAGCGGGAGTAAGACTTACTTC | CSASPRTSGSKTYF
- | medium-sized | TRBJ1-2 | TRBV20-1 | TGCAGTGCTAGTCGCCGGGGGGGCCTCTATGGCTACACCTTC | CSASRRGGLYGYTF
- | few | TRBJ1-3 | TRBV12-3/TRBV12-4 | TGTGCCAGCAGAGAACAGGGCTCTGGAAACACCATATATTTT | CASREQGSGNTIYF
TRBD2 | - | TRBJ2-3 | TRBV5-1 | TGCGCCAGCAGCGGTTTAGCGGGGGACTCCGGTACGCAGTATTTT | CASSGLAGDSGTQYF
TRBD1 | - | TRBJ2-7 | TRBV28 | TGTGCCACCCATGGGGTTAGGGACAGCTCCTACGAGCAGTACTTC | CATHGVRDSSYEQYF
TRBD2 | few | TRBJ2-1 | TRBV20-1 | TGCAGTGCTGGGAGAGCGGGAGGCTCTCGAAGCTCCTACAATGAGCAGTTCTTC | CSAGRAGGSRSSYNEQFF
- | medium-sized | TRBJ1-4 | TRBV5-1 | TGCGCCAGCAGTTCCGCGGGCGGGAGTGAAAAACTGTTTTTT | CASSSAGGSEKLFF
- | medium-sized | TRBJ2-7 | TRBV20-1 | TGCAGTGCTAGAGATCGACAGGGGACTAAGTACGAGCAGTACTTC | CSARDRQGTKYEQYF
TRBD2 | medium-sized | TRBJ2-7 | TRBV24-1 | TGTGCCACCAGTGCGGCACCGGGAGGCTACGAGCAGTACTTC | CATSAAPGGYEQYF
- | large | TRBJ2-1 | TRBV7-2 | TGTGCCAGCACGGGTAGCTCCTACAATGAGCAGTTCTTC | CASTGSSYNEQFF
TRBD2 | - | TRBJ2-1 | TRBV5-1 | TGCGCCAGCAGCCCCGGGACTAGCGACTGGAATGAGCAGTTCTTC | CASSPGTSDWNEQFF
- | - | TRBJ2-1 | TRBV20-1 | TGCAGTGTTTCCCCGGGAGTGGCGAATGAGCAGTTCTTC | CSVSPGVANEQFF
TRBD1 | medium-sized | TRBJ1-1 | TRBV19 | TGTGCCAGTAGTATCCGGACAGGGTCGAACCCTGAAGCTTTCTTT | CASSIRTGSNPEAFF
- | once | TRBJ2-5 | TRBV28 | TGTGCCAGCAGCTGGGGACCTGAGGGCGAAGAGACCCAGTACTTC | CASSWGPEGEETQYF